This T cell receptor beta chain was obtained from a study of post-analysis software for immune sequencing data. Across the study: There were relapsing-remitting, secondary progressive and progressive-relapsing multiple sclerosis among the disease courses included. Study results and caveats: Patients carried several TRBV segments more frequently than controls did, and TRBV5-6, TRBV5-1 and TRBV20-1 were among them.

Comments on this clonotype: Its antigen is not identified.

V dropped 2 bases and J dropped 1; count of bases not matched to a gene: 7. Germline V lookup: CDR1 SGHTA, CDR2 FQGNSA. There are 16 residues in the CDR3. Unique molecular identifiers were present in the TCR beta cDNA libraries. Each CDR3 protein is one row after TCRdb ran MiXCR on the PCR reads. The sample consists of over 700,000 distinct CDR3 sequences, 25% to 30% of them appearing once. The sequence derives from a girl aged 5-17 years with multiple sclerosis. This chain joins TRBV7-2 and TRBJ2-5, with 7 nucleotides matching TRBD1. Sequenced material: blood. The DNA for the CDR3 is TGTGCCAGCAGCTTATGGGATGGGACAGTCCAAGAGACCCAGTACTTC. Its translation: CASSLWDGTVQETQYF. The full variable domain, rest sourced from reference TRBV7-2 and TRBJ2-5, is GAGVSQSPSNKVTEKGKDVELRCDPISGHTALYWYRQSLGQGLEFLIYFQGNSAPDKSGLPSDRFSAERTGGSVSTLTIQRTQQEDSAVYLCASSLWDGTVQETQYFGPGTRLLVL.